This entry concerns a single T cell receptor (beta chain). Its target is not known. It was with a sample-barcoded 5' primer and a J-beta primer mix that a second PCR of roughly 7 to 12 cycles was run. A single record per CDR3 protein comes from TCRdb applying MiXCR to the 5' RACE reads. The sample includes 900,000 to 950,000 distinct CDR3 sequences, 25% to 35% of them seen just once. These data originate in a study of blood T cells in healthy people across ages. Germline lookup yields CDR1 SGHTA and CDR2 FQGNSA. The CDR3 is made up of 15 amino acids. Study-level results: Both higher diversity and more naive CD4+ cells marked long-lived donors when set against aged donors.

These same records also appear under a second study, on T cells of mothers and their children. This second study says: In this cohort, donors were three healthy Caucasian mothers plus their six children.

This chain connects TRBV7-2 to TRBJ2-5; D gene unclear. The DNA matches TRBJ2-7 better at its end, which makes the J call doubtful. Sequencing used blood. This receptor was obtained from a woman in her forties in good health. The CDR3 nucleotides are TGTGCCAGCAGCTTAGCGGCCCTAACTTTAAGCGAGCAGTACTTC. Translated, it gives CASSLAALTLSEQYF.